A selection of T cell receptor beta chains follows, all from one sample in a study of T cells in pancreatic ductal adenocarcinoma. TCRdb keeps only in-frame clones here, not all; method: immunoSEQ multiplex PCR. The sample contains around 100,000 clones, 90% to 95% of which appear only once. Sequenced material: PBMCs. All receptors come from a human donor with pancreatic ductal adenocarcinoma. Both conserved end residues are part of each CDR3. The order of the fields is CDR3 protein, CDR3 DNA, J gene, clone size, D gene, V gene. The D gene is left open where the match is weak. Some rows have no size entry. The others give once, few or many, or a class for an expanded clone.

CASSFWGGETYF	TGTGCCAGCAGCTTTTGGGGCGGAGAGACTTACTTC	TRBJ2-5	.	.	TRBV11-2
CASSLETAYQETQYF	TGTGCCAGCAGTTTAGAGACAGCGTACCAAGAGACCCAGTACTTC	TRBJ2-5	.	.	TRBV28
CASSIGQGHWETQYF	TGTGCCAGTAGTATTGGACAGGGTCATTGGGAGACCCAGTACTTC	TRBJ2-5	.	TRBD1	TRBV19
CAWRQDTSYNEQFF	TGTGCCTGGAGGCAGGACACCTCCTACAATGAGCAGTTCTTC	TRBJ2-1	.	.	TRBV30
CASTNLAANTGELFF	TGTGCCAGCACGAACCTAGCGGCGAACACCGGGGAGCTGTTTTTT	TRBJ2-2	.	TRBD2	TRBV4-2
CASSSESYTEAFF	TGTGCCAGCAGCTCAGAGAGTTACACTGAAGCTTTCTTT	TRBJ1-1	.	.	TRBV11-2
CASSPGGDTDTQYF	TGCGCCAGCAGCCCGGGGGGAGACACAGATACGCAGTATTTT	TRBJ2-3	.	TRBD2	TRBV4-3
CASSRGTGGMETQYF	TGTGCCAGCTCTCGGGGGACAGGGGGCATGGAGACCCAGTACTTC	TRBJ2-5	.	TRBD1	TRBV18
CASSRDRDSYEQYF	TGTGCCAGCAGTCGGGACAGGGATTCCTACGAGCAGTACTTC	TRBJ2-7	.	TRBD1	TRBV27
CASSRQLAVSEAFF	TGCGCCAGCAGCCGACAGTTGGCTGTTAGTGAAGCTTTCTTT	TRBJ1-1	once	.	TRBV4-1
CASSLAMTGVGTEAFF	TGTGCCAGCAGCTTAGCTATGACAGGGGTGGGCACTGAAGCTTTCTTT	TRBJ1-1	.	TRBD1	TRBV7-2
CASSSNLYLAGNTIYF	TGTGCCAGCAGTAGTAACTTATATCTGGCTGGAAACACCATATATTTT	TRBJ1-3	once	.	TRBV7-9
CASSVGDRRNTGELFF	TGTGCCAGCAGCGTGGGGGACAGGCGTAACACCGGGGAGCTGTTTTTT	TRBJ2-2	.	TRBD1	TRBV9
CASSATSFSITGELFF	TGTGCCAGCAGCGCGACTAGCTTTTCGATCACCGGGGAGCTGTTTTTT	TRBJ2-2	once	TRBD2	TRBV2
CASSENGGAGLGSGQYF	TGTGCCAGCAGTGAGAATGGGGGCGCGGGACTAGGCTCCGGGCAGTACTTC	TRBJ2-7	.	TRBD2	TRBV6-1
CAMTGARDTEAFF	TGTGCCATGACAGGGGCTCGAGACACTGAAGCTTTCTTT	TRBJ1-1	few	TRBD1	TRBV10-3
CASSLEGQQETQYF	TGTGCCAGCAGCTTAGAAGGACAGCAAGAGACCCAGTACTTC	TRBJ2-5	.	.	TRBV7-2
CASSLAHQGTGDTQYF	TGTGCCAGCAGCTTAGCGCATCAAGGGACAGGCGATACGCAGTATTTT	TRBJ2-3	.	TRBD1	TRBV7-9
CASSLAGAQETQYF	TGTGCCAGCAGCTTAGCGGGGGCTCAAGAGACCCAGTACTTC	TRBJ2-5	.	.	TRBV7-2
CASGSPRAPSYNEQFF	TGTGCTAGTGGCTCCCCGAGAGCCCCTTCCTACAATGAGCAGTTCTTC	TRBJ2-1	.	.	TRBV12-5
CASSPTGTASYEQYF	TGTGCCAGCTCACCAACCGGGACAGCTTCTTACGAGCAGTACTTC	TRBJ2-7	.	TRBD1	TRBV18
CASSEGQGPNYEQYF	TGTGCCAGCAGCGAAGGACAGGGCCCAAACTACGAGCAGTACTTC	TRBJ2-7	once	TRBD1	TRBV7-6
CASSETGLAEAFF	TGCGCCAGCAGCGAGACAGGGCTGGCTGAAGCTTTCTTT	TRBJ1-1	.	TRBD1	TRBV5-6
CASSQVSGDEGYGYTF	TGCGCCAGCAGCCAAGTGTCAGGGGATGAGGGCTATGGCTACACCTTC	TRBJ1-2	.	.	TRBV4-1
CASTQGTNTGELFF	TGTGCCAGTACACAGGGAACGAACACCGGGGAGCTGTTTTTT	TRBJ2-2	.	.	TRBV25-1
CASSSGEQGKFAEAFF	TGTGCCAGCAGTTCGGGGGAACAGGGGAAGTTTGCTGAAGCTTTCTTT	TRBJ1-1	.	TRBD1	TRBV28